This TCR beta chain is drawn from a study of lymphopenia after photon versus proton radiotherapy. A word on this clone: What it binds is unknown.

The CDR3 has 16 amino acids. Germline V lookup: CDR1 ENHRY, CDR2 SYGVKD. Trimming left V 4 bases short and J 5 bases short, with 20 bases between. Sequenced by immunoSEQ multiplex PCR; TCRdb stores in-frame clones only, minus some. The table shows about 45,000 clones, with 85% occurring only once. The study's findings and limits: In patients who died, overall survival fell as post-nadir TCR diversity dropped more. Proton therapy kept repertoires fairly stable, unlike photons, which gained effector/memory cells. Better survival with proton therapy was suggested as possible, not demonstrated. Oligoclonal CD8+ Temra expansion after nadir drove photon patients' diversity drop.

This receptor was identified in a man aged 40-50 years with gastric cancer. This chain connects TRBV10-3 to TRBJ1-2; no definite D call. The specimen was peripheral blood, collected from a patient treated with photon-based radiotherapy. The CDR3 region is CAISAIVHQEGYGYTF. As DNA, the CDR3 is TGTGCCATCAGTGCGATAGTCCACCAGGAAGGATATGGCTACACCTTC.